This T cell receptor (beta chain) was sequenced in a study of cytomegalovirus exposure and HLA in healthy donors. The overall study: Genotyping showed approximately 81% of 300 to 450 donors falling in the Caucasian-associated ancestry cluster.

Germline loops: CDR1 SGHNT, CDR2 YYREEE (reference sequence). The CDR3 consists of 13 residues. The V end lost 2 bases, the J end lost 1 base, and 7 bases lay between the germline ends. Primers for the PCR totalled 60 Vbeta and 13 Jbeta. Data came from immunoSEQ multiplex PCR; TCRdb stores just in-frame clones and leaves some out. The ten top clones account for 1.3%, within a sample of about 160,000 clones. The chain combines TRBV5-4 with TRBJ2-7; D is undetermined. This receptor was identified in a woman aged 60-70 years in good health and CMV-seronegative. Sequenced sample: PBMCs. The CDR3 DNA reads TGTGCCAGCAGCTTAGACGGGTCCTACGAGCAGTACTTC. Its translation is CASSLDGSYEQYF.